A single sample is the source of the 22 T cell receptor beta chains below, sequenced in a study of untreated major depressive disorder. Using immunoSEQ multiplex PCR, the repertoire was profiled, and TCRdb retains in-frame clones only, with some absent. The sample has about 20,000 clones, around 87% seen once. What was sequenced was CD4+ T cells from PBMCs. The receptor set was obtained from a woman aged 30 to 39 in good health.

The genes are TRBV5-1 and TRBJ1-5; 8 bases align to TRBD1. From germline, CDR1 is SGHRS and CDR2 YFSETQ. This CDR3 has 13 residues. V gave up 4 bases and J gave up 5 bases; unmatched junction bases: 2. Here the CDR3 DNA reads TGCGCCAGCAGCGCGGACAGGGATCAGCCCCAGCATTTT. Its translation is CASSADRDQPQHF. The full variable domain, rest sourced from reference TRBV5-1 and TRBJ1-5, is KAGVTQTPRYLIKTRGQQVTLSCSPISGHRSVSWYQQTPGQGLQFLFEYFSETQRNKGNFPGRFSGRQFSNSRSEMNVSTLELGDSALYLCASSADRDQPQHFGDGTRLSIL.

The V gene is TRBV21-1, the J gene TRBJ1-5; the DNA was not used to check the table's D call, TRBD1. TRBV21-1 is given as a pseudogene. This CDR3 has 17 residues. The CDR3 sequence: CASSKARYRQTNQPQHF. The CDR3 coding sequence is TGTGCCAGCAGCAAAGCGCGATACAGACAGACAAATCAGCCCCAGCATTTT.

V gene TRBV15 combines with J gene TRBJ2-5; D gene ambiguous. The CDR3 length is 15 residues. The germline CDR1 and CDR2 sequences are LNHNV and YYDKDF (reference sequence). V was cut by 3 bases and J by 1 base, with 12 bases left in between. The CDR3 is CATSSRPLAQETQYF. CDR3 coding DNA: TGTGCCACCAGCAGCCGCCCTTTAGCCCAAGAGACCCAGTACTTC. The entire variable domain, with the rest obtained from reference TRBV15 and TRBJ2-5, is as follows: DAMVIQNPRYQVTQFGKPVTLSCSQTLNHNVMYWYQQKSSQAPKLLFHYYDKDFNNEADTPDNFQSRRPNTSFCFLDIRSPGLGDTAMYLCATSSRPLAQETQYFGPGTRLLVL.

V usage is TRBV20-1 and J usage is TRBJ1-4; D is ambiguous. CDR3 length: 10 amino acids. Trimming left V 2 bases short and J 7 bases short, with 2 bases between. Germline V lookup: CDR1 DFQATT, CDR2 SNEGSKA (reference sequence). This CDR3 is CSARLEKLFF. CDR3 sequence (DNA): TGCAGTGCTAGACTTGAAAAACTGTTTTTT.

This clone was counted between two and nine times. The V and J genes are TRBV11-2 and TRBJ2-7; D is perhaps TRBD1 (6 bases). Per the germline V gene, CDR1 is SGHAT and CDR2 is FQNNGV. Trimming left V 2 bases short and J 0 bases short, with 8 bases between. This CDR3 is 14 amino acids long. CDR3 amino acids: CASSLQDSSYEQYF. The CDR3 region has the DNA TGTGCCAGCAGCTTACAGGACAGCTCCTACGAGCAGTACTTC.

The V call is TRBV6-5, the J call TRBJ2-5; D might be TRBD2 (5 bases). Germline V lookup: CDR1 MNHEY, CDR2 SVGAGI. V lost 5 bases to trimming and J lost 3 bases, with 10 bases between them. This CDR3 comprises 13 residues. CDR3 DNA sequence: TGTGCCAGCAGTCGCGGACTGGAAGAGACCCAGTACTTC. Translated, it gives CASSRGLEETQYF.

The chain joins TRBV30 to TRBJ1-1; unclear D gene. The CDR3 loop spans 12 amino acids. Germline CDR1 is GTSNPN and CDR2 is SVGIG (reference sequence). Between the trimmed V and J ends, which lost 0 bases and 5 bases, there was a span of 7 bases. The CDR3 loop reads CAWSVGGTEAFF. The CDR3 region has the DNA TGTGCCTGGAGTGTGGGAGGGACTGAAGCTTTCTTT.

CDR3 loop: CASSSRLSGNTIYF. The CDR3 nucleotides are TGTGCCAGCAGCTCGCGACTCTCTGGAAACACCATATATTTT. The chain uses TRBV11-2 and TRBJ1-3; D gene unclear. The germline V gene has CDR1 SGHAT and CDR2 FQNNGV. Trimming shortened V by 4 bases and J by 0 bases, and 7 bases separated the two germline ends. CDR3 length: 14 amino acids.

This clone was found a few times. For the CDR3, the DNA is TGCGCCAGCAGTGACAAGACCCAGGCCCTAGACTACGAGCAGTACTTC. Protein product: CASSDKTQALDYEQYF. The chain links TRBV23-1 to TRBJ2-7; no definite D call. TRBV23-1 is an ORF, with its function uncertain. The CDR3 consists of 16 residues. The ends were cut back, 5 bases at V and 3 bases at J, with 20 bases in the middle.

This CDR3 is CASSVRTTGDEAFF. DNA of the CDR3: TGTGCCAGCAGCGTTCGGACCACAGGGGACGAAGCTTTCTTT. This chain connects TRBV9 to TRBJ1-1; 7 bases are a match to TRBD1. With 2 bases clipped from V and 8 bases from J, the junction kept 9 bases outside the gene matches. The CDR3 has 14 amino acids. Germline V gives CDR1 SGDLS, CDR2 YYNGEE.

This rearrangement joins TRBV19 to TRBJ1-2; no firm D call. Trimming pared 3 bases from V and 5 bases from J, leaving 13 bases between. This CDR3 contains 14 residues. Looked up from germline, CDR1 is LNHDA and CDR2 is SQIVND (reference sequence). The CDR3 protein is CASSITAFRYGYTF. CDR3 DNA sequence: TGTGCCAGTAGTATTACAGCCTTTAGATATGGCTACACCTTC.

The V and J genes are TRBV5-4 and TRBJ2-5; D is uncertain. The CDR3 extends over 13 amino acids. CDR1 is SGHNT and CDR2 is YYREEE in the germline V gene (reference sequence). The V end was cut by 0 bases, the J end by 7 bases, with 10 bases between. CDR3 sequence: CASSLGGSGTQYF. In nucleotides, the CDR3 is TGTGCCAGCAGCTTGGGAGGATCGGGGACCCAGTACTTC.

This clone was seen only once. The chain has TRBV6-6 and TRBJ1-1; the D gene is possibly TRBD1 (6 bases). The length of the CDR3 is 13 residues. Per the germline V gene, CDR1 is MNHNY and CDR2 is SVGAGI (reference sequence). Trimming removed 2 bases at V and 8 bases at J, with 12 bases between. For the CDR3, the DNA is TGTGCCAGCAGTTACCCGGGGGGGGCCGAAGCTTTCTTT. It specifies CASSYPGGAEAFF.

This clone appeared a few times. CDR3 in amino acids: CASSQDEIPLYEQYF. DNA of the CDR3: TGCGCCAGCAGCCAAGATGAAATTCCCCTCTACGAGCAGTACTTC. This chain uses TRBV4-3 with TRBJ2-7; D not resolved. CDR1 is LGHNA and CDR2 is YSLEER in the germline V gene. The CDR3 loop spans 15 amino acids. Trimming removed 0 bases at V and 3 bases at J, with 12 bases between.

The chain carries TRBV7-2 and TRBJ1-2; tentatively, D is TRBD1 (6 bases). The germline CDR1 and CDR2 sequences are SGHTA and FQGNSA. This CDR3 region has 16 residues. Between the trimmed V and J ends, which lost 5 bases and 3 bases, there was a span of 19 bases. CDR3 protein: CASSTRRGRVDYGYTF. Written as DNA, the CDR3 is TGTGCCAGCAGCACGAGGCGGGGGCGCGTTGACTATGGCTACACCTTC.

The chain combines TRBV28 with TRBJ2-7; the D is unclear. Germline V gene sequence: CDR1 MDHEN, CDR2 SYDVKM. The V end lost 2 bases, the J end lost 3 bases, and 2 bases lay between the germline ends. The CDR3 has 11 amino acids. CDR3 nucleotides: TGTGCCAGCAGTTTAGGCTACGAGCAGTACTTC. Encoded protein: CASSLGYEQYF. Full variable domain (remainder filled in from reference TRBV28 and TRBJ2-7): DVKVTQSSRYLVKRTGEKVFLECVQDMDHENMFWYRQDPGLGLRLIYFSYDVKMKEKGDIPEGYSVSREKKERFSLILESASTNQTSMYLCASSLGYEQYFGPGTRLTVT.

This chain uses TRBV10-2 with TRBJ2-6; a weak D match, TRBD2 (5 bases). Germline V gene data show CDR1 as WSHSY and CDR2 as SAAADI. This CDR3 has 15 residues. V was clipped by 7 bases and J by 0 bases, with 10 bases between them. CDR3 sequence reads: CASTRAFSGANVLTF. For the CDR3, the DNA is TGCGCCAGCACGCGGGCATTCTCTGGGGCCAACGTCCTGACTTTC.

This rearrangement joins TRBV6-5 to TRBJ1-2; D might be TRBD1 (6 bases). In germline, CDR1 is MNHEY, CDR2 SVGAGI. The ends were cut back, 5 bases at V and 8 bases at J, with 18 bases in the middle. The CDR3 has 14 amino acids. CDR3: CASSRDTNLGGYTF. In nucleotides, the CDR3 is TGTGCCAGCAGTCGGGACACCAACCTGGGGGGCTACACCTTC.

CDR3 amino acids: CASSLGANNEQFF. In DNA form, the CDR3 reads TGTGCCAGCAGCCTGGGGGCTAACAATGAGCAGTTCTTC. This chain connects TRBV7-3 to TRBJ2-1; perhaps TRBD1 as D (6 bases). The CDR3 is 13 residues long. V was clipped by 5 bases and J by 5 bases, with 10 bases between them. Germline lookup yields CDR1 SGHTA and CDR2 FQGTGA. Combining the CDR3 with reference TRBV7-3 and TRBJ2-1 gives the whole variable domain GAGVSQTPSNKVTEKGKYVELRCDPISGHTALYWYRQSLGQGPEFLIYFQGTGAADDSGLPNDRFFAVRPEGSVSTLKIQRTERGDSAVYLCASSLGANNEQFFGPGTRLTVL.

V and J are TRBV28 and TRBJ2-5, with 9 bases aligning to TRBD1. With V trimmed by 5 bases and J by 5 bases, 6 bases remained unmatched. Germline CDR1 reads MDHEN; CDR2 reads SYDVKM. The CDR3 is 14 residues long. The chain's CDR3 is CASSTTGGAETQYF. The CDR3 DNA follows: TGTGCCAGCAGTACCACAGGGGGCGCGGAGACCCAGTACTTC.

Here the CDR3 DNA reads TGTGCCAGCAGCCCAGATCCTCTAAACAACGAGCAGTACTTC. It translates to CASSPDPLNNEQYF. The chain uses TRBV7-2 and TRBJ2-7; D is undetermined. This CDR3 is built from 14 residues. Trimming stripped 5 bases from V and 5 bases from J, with 16 bases between. Germline V gives CDR1 SGHTA, CDR2 FQGNSA.

The genes are TRBV11-2 and TRBJ1-3; maybe TRBD1 (5 bases). CDR1 and CDR2 (germline): SGHAT, FQNNGV. The CDR3 extends over 16 amino acids. V lost 5 bases to trimming and J lost 2 bases, with 16 bases between them. CDR3 sequence: CASSPLGRGAGNTIYF. CDR3 in DNA: TGTGCCAGCAGCCCCCTAGGGCGGGGGGCTGGAAACACCATATATTTT.